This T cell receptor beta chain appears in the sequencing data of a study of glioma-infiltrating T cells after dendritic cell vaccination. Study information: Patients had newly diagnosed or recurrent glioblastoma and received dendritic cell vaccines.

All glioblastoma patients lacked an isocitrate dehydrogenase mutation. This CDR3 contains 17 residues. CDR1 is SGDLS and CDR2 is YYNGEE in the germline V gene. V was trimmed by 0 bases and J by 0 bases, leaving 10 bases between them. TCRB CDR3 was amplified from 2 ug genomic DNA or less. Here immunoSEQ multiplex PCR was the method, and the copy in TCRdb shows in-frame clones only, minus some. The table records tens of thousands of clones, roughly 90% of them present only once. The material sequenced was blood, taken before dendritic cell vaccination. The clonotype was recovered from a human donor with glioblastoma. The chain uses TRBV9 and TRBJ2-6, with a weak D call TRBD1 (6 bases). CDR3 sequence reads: CASSVDWDNSGANVLTF. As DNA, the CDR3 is TGTGCCAGCAGCGTAGACTGGGACAACTCTGGGGCCAACGTCCTGACTTTC.